The next 7 T cell receptor beta chains were all read from a single sample in a study of blood T cells in healthy people across ages. The use of a sample-barcoded 5' primer and a J-beta primer mix characterized a second PCR of roughly 7 to 11 cycles. TCRdb fed the 5' RACE reads into MiXCR, producing one record per CDR3 protein. The repertoire has around 670,000 distinct CDR3 sequences, about 28% of them found once; the top ten carry roughly 14%. The sample consisted of blood. These receptors originate from a woman older than 75 in good health.

The rearrangement uses TRBV30 and TRBJ2-2; a weak D match, TRBD2 (6 bases). The V and J ends lost 3 bases and 6 bases respectively, with 11 bases between them. Germline values: CDR1 GTSNPN, CDR2 SVGIG (reference sequence). This CDR3 spans 13 amino acids. Here the CDR3 reads CAWRGGASGELFF. In DNA, the CDR3 is TGTGCCTGGAGGGGCGGGGCGTCCGGGGAGCTGTTTTTT.

This clonotype was counted only a few times. The conserved closing phenylalanine or tryptophan is absent in this CDR3, likely reflecting a read error. This chain connects TRBV5-1 to TRBJ1-2; D remains ambiguous. CDR1 and CDR2 from the germline V gene are SGHRS and YFSETQ. The V end lost 0 bases, the J end lost 7 bases, and 16 bases lay between the germline ends. This CDR3 has 15 amino acids. The CDR3 nucleotides are TGCGCCAGCAGCTTGGCGGCGGCTATGGGAAGTGGCTACACCTGC. Translated, it gives CASSLAAAMGSGYTC.

Comments on this clonotype: An end of the junction differs from the germline gene, which may be a read error. This chain uses TRBV30 with TRBJ1-4; the match to TRBD1 covers 7 bases. The CDR3 length is 13 residues. Germline CDR1 reads GTSNPN; CDR2 reads SVGIG (reference sequence). Here the CDR3 reads CAWTGQESEKRFF. In nucleotides, the CDR3 is TGTGCCTGGACCGGACAGGAAAGTGAAAAACGGTTTTTT.

Comment on this clonotype: This may arise from a read error, as a much more abundant clone is one base away. The CDR3 protein is CASSSLAISTGTQYF. CDR3 DNA sequence: TGTGCCAGCAGCTCCCTAGCAATCAGCACAGGTACGCAGTATTTT. The rearrangement uses TRBV7-2 and TRBJ2-3; D may match TRBD1 or TRBD2 (5 bases each). Germline lookup yields CDR1 SGHTA and CDR2 FQGNSA. This CDR3 has 15 amino acids.

In this sample, this clonotype turned up many times. V and J are TRBV13 and TRBJ2-3, with unresolved D. CDR1 and CDR2 (germline): PRHDT, FYEKMQ (reference sequence). V lost 1 base and J lost 4, with 6 bases in between. The length of the CDR3 is 13 residues. Written as DNA, the CDR3 is TGTGCCAGCAGCTTAGCTGGCCCAGATACGCAGTATTTT. This sequence encodes CASSLAGPDTQYF.

This clonotype was counted only a few times. The CDR3 DNA reads TGTGCCAGTAGTGTTCTGGGAGGAGAGACCCAGTACTTC. Protein: CASSVLGGETQYF. V gene TRBV19 combines with J gene TRBJ2-5; a possible D gene is TRBD2 (6 bases). The V end was cut by 5 bases, the J end by 4 bases, with 11 bases between. Germline CDR1 is LNHDA and CDR2 is SQIVND (reference sequence). This CDR3 is built from 13 residues. Combining the CDR3 with reference TRBV19 and TRBJ2-5 gives the whole variable domain DGGITQSPKYLFRKEGQNVTLSCEQNLNHDAMYWYRQDPGQGLRLIYYSQIVNDFQKGDIAEGYSVSREKKESFPLTVTSAQKNPTAFYLCASSVLGGETQYFGPGTRLLVL.

This clonotype was detected a few times. The chain recombines TRBV28 with TRBJ1-1; 11 bases map to TRBD1. Germline loops: CDR1 MDHEN, CDR2 SYDVKM. V was pared by 2 bases and J by 6 bases, with 11 bases of the junction left unmatched. This CDR3 comprises 17 residues. CDR3 residues: CASSLPGQGVGRPEAFF. DNA for the CDR3: TGTGCCAGCAGTTTACCGGGACAGGGGGTCGGGCGACCTGAAGCTTTCTTT.